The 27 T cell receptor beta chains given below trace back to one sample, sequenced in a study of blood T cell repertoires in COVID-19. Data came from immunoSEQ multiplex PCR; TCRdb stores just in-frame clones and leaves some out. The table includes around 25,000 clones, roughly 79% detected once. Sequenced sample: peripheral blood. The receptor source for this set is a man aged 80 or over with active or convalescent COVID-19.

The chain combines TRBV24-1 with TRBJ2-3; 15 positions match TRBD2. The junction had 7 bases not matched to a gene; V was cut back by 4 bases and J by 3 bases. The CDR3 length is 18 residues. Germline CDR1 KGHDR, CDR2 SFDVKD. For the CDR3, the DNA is TGTGCCACCAGTGAGACCGGGACTAGCGGGAGGTGGACAGATACGCAGTATTTT. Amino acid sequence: CATSETGTSGRWTDTQYF.

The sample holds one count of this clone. CDR3 DNA sequence: TGTGCCAGCAGTTCCCCTCGGGGAGGGACACAGGAAAAACTGTTTTTT. Translated, it gives CASSSPRGGTQEKLFF. This chain uses TRBV28 with TRBJ1-4; D may be TRBD1 (6 bases). This CDR3 is 16 amino acids long. V lost 4 bases and J 8 bases, leaving 20 bases between the germline ends. The germline V gene encodes CDR1 MDHEN and CDR2 SYDVKM.

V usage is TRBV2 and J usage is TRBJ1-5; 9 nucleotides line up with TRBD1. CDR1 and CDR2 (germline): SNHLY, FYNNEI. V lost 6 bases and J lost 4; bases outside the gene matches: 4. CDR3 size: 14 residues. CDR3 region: CASRDDRGNQPQHF. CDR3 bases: TGTGCCAGCAGGGATGACAGGGGGAATCAGCCCCAGCATTTT.

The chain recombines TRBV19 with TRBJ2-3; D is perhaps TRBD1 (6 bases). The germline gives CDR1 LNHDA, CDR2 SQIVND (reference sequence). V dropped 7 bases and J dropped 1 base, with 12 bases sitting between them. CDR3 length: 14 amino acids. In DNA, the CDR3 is TGTGCCAGTACCAGGGGTAGTGGCACAGATACGCAGTATTTT. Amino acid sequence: CASTRGSGTDTQYF.

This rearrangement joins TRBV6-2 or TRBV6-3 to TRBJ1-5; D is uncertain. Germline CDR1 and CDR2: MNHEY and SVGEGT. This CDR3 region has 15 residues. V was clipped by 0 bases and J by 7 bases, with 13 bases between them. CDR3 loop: CASSYSSGVGQPQHF. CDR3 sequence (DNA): TGTGCCAGCAGTTACTCATCCGGGGTTGGCCAGCCCCAGCATTTT.

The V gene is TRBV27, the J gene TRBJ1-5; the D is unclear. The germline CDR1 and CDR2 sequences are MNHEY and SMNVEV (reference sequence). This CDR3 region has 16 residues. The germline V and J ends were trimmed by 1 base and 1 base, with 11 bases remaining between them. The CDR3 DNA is TGTGCCAGCAGTTTATTGCGGGATATAAGCAATCAGCCCCAGCATTTT. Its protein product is CASSLLRDISNQPQHF.

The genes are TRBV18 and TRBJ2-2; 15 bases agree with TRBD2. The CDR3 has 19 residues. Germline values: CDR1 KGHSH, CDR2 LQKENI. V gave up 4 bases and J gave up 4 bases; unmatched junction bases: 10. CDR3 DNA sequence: TGTGCCAGCTCACTCCGTGGACTAGCGGGAGGGCCGCGCACCGGGGAGCTGTTTTTT. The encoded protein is CASSLRGLAGGPRTGELFF.

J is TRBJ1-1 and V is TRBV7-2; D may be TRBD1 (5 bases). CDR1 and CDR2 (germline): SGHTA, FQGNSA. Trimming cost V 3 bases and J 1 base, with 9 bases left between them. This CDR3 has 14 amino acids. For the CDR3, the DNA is TGTGCCAGCAGCTTGACAGTACCGAACACTGAAGCTTTCTTT. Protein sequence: CASSLTVPNTEAFF.

CDR3: CATSRARGTGDSHYTF. DNA for the CDR3: TGTGCCACCAGCAGAGCTAGGGGGACAGGGGATAGTCATTACACCTTC. This sequence joins TRBV15 and TRBJ1-2, with TRBD1 matching over 10 bases. V shed 1 base and J 11 bases; nucleotides not matched to a gene: 13. Germline CDR1 LNHNV, CDR2 YYDKDF (reference sequence). The CDR3 covers 16 residues. The entire variable domain, with the rest obtained from reference TRBV15 and TRBJ1-2, is as follows: DAMVIQNPRYQVTQFGKPVTLSCSQTLNHNVMYWYQQKSSQAPKLLFHYYDKDFNNEADTPDNFQSRRPNTSFCFLDIRSPGLGDTAMYLCATSRARGTGDSHYTFGSGTRLTVV.

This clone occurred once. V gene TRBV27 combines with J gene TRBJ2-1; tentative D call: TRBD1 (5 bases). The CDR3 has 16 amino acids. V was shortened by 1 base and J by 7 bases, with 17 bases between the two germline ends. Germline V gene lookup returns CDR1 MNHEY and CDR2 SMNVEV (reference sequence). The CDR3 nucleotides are TGTGCCAGCAGTTTATGGCCAGGGCTATTGGGGAATGAGCAGTTCTTC. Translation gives CASSLWPGLLGNEQFF.

DNA of the CDR3: TGTGCCAGCAGCGTAGGAGGGCTAGCGGGCACCGGGGAGCTGTTTTTT. Encoded protein: CASSVGGLAGTGELFF. The chain carries TRBV9 and TRBJ2-2, with 8 bases identical to TRBD2. J was trimmed by 4 bases and V by 0 bases; bases with no gene match: 5. Per the germline V gene, CDR1 is SGDLS and CDR2 is YYNGEE. This CDR3 spans 16 amino acids.

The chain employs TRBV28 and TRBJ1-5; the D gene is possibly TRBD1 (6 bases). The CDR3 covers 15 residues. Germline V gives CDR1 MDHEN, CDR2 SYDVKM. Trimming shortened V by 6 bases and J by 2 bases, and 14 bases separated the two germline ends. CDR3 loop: CASSFWTAGNQPQHF. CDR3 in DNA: TGTGCCAGCAGCTTTTGGACAGCCGGCAATCAGCCCCAGCATTTT.

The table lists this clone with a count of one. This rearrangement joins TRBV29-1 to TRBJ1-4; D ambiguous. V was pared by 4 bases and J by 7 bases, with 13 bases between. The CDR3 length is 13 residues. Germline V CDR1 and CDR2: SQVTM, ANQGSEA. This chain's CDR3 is CSVVQVNPEKLFF. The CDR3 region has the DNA TGCAGCGTTGTCCAGGTGAACCCTGAAAAACTGTTTTTT.

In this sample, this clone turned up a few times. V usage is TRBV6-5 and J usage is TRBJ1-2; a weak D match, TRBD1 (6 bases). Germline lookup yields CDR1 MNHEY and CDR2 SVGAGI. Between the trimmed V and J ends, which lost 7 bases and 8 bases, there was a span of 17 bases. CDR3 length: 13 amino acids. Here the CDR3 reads CASNPGGAQGYTF. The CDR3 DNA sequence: TGTGCCAGCAATCCCGGGGGGGCGCAAGGCTACACCTTC.

The CDR3: CSVEAPFVDKSSGNTIYF. The CDR3 region has the DNA TGCAGCGTTGAAGCCCCATTCGTGGACAAGAGCTCTGGAAACACCATATATTTT. The rearrangement joins TRBV29-1 to TRBJ1-3, with TRBD1 as a possible D gene (5 bases). The CDR3 is 18 residues long. Germline CDR1 SQVTM, CDR2 ANQGSEA. The V end lost 1 base, the J end lost 0 bases, and 19 bases lay between the germline ends.

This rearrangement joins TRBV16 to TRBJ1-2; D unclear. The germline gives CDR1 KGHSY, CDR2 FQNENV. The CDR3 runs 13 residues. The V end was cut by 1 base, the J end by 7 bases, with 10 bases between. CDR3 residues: CASSQLQLSGYTF. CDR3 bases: TGTGCCAGCAGCCAATTGCAATTGAGTGGCTACACCTTC.

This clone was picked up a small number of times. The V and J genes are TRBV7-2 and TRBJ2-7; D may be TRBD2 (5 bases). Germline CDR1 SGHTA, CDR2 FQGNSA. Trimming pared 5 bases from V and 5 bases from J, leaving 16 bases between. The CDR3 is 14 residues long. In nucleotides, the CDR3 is TGTGCCAGCAGCCTCGAAGGAGGTTCCAACGAGCAGTACTTC. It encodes CASSLEGGSNEQYF. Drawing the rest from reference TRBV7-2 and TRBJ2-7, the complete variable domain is GAGVSQSPSNKVTEKGKDVELRCDPISGHTALYWYRQSLGQGLEFLIYFQGNSAPDKSGLPSDRFSAERTGGSVSTLTIQRTQQEDSAVYLCASSLEGGSNEQYFGPGTRLTVT.

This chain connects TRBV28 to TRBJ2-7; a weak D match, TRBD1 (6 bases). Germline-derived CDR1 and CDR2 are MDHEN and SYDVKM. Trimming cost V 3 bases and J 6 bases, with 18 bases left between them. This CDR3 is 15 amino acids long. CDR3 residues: CASSFLAGTPTEQYF. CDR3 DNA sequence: TGTGCCAGCAGTTTCCTTGCCGGGACACCAACCGAGCAGTACTTC.

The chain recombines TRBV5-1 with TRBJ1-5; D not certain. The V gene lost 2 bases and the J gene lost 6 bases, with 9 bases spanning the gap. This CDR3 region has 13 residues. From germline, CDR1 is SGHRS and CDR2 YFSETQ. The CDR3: CASSFGVGQPQHF. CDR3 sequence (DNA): TGCGCCAGCAGCTTCGGGGTCGGTCAGCCCCAGCATTTT.

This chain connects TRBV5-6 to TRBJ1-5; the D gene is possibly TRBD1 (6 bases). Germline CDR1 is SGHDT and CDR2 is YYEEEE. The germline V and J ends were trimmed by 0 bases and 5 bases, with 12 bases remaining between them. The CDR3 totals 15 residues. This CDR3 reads CASSLGGGNDQPQHF. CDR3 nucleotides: TGTGCCAGCAGCTTGGGAGGGGGTAACGATCAGCCCCAGCATTTT.

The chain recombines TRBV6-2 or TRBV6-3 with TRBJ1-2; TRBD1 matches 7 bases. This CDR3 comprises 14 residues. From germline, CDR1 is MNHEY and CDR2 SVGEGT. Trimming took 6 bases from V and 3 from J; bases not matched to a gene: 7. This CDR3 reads CASSPQGPYYGYTF. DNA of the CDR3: TGTGCCAGCAGCCCACAGGGGCCGTACTATGGCTACACCTTC.

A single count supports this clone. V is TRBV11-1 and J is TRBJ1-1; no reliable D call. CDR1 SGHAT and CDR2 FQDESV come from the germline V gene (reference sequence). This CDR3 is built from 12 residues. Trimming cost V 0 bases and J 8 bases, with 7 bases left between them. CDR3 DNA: TGTGCCAGCAGCTTAGCGCCACAGGAAGCTTTCTTT. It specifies CASSLAPQEAFF.

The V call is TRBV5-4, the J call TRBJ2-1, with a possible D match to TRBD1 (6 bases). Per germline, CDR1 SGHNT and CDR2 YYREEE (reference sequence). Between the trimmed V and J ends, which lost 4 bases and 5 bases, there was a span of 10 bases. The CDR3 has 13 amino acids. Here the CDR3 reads CASSEGTHNEQFF. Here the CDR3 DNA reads TGTGCCAGCAGCGAAGGGACACACAATGAGCAGTTCTTC.

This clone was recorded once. CDR3 amino acids: CASAPSGSTGELFF. In DNA form, the CDR3 reads TGTGCTAGTGCTCCTAGCGGGAGTACCGGGGAGCTGTTTTTT. The chain links TRBV12-5 to TRBJ2-2; 10 nucleotides line up with TRBD2. From germline, CDR1 is LGHNT and CDR2 FRNRAP. After removal of 7 bases from V and 5 bases from J, the junction contained 4 bases not matched to a gene. The CDR3 runs 14 residues.

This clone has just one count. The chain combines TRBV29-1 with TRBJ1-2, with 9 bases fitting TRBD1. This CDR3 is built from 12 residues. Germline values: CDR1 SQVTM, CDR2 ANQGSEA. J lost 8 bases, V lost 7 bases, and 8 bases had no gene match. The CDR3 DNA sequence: TGCAGCGCTGAGGACAGGGGAGAAGGCTACACCTTC. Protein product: CSAEDRGEGYTF. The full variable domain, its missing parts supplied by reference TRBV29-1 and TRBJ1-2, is SAVISQKPSRDICQRGTSLTIQCQVDSQVTMMFWYRQQPGQSLTLIATANQGSEATYESGFVIDKFPISRPNLTFSTLTVSNMSPEDSSIYLCSAEDRGEGYTFGSGTRLTVV.

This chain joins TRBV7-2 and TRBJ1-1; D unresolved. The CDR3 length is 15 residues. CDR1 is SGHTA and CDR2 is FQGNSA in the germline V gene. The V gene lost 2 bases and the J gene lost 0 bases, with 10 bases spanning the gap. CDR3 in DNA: TGTGCCAGCAGCTTATTTATCGGGGTGAACACTGAAGCTTTCTTT. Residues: CASSLFIGVNTEAFF.

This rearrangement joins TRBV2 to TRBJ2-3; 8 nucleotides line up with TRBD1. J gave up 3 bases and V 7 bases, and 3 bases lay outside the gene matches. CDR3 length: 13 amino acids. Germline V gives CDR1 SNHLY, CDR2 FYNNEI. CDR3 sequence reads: CASKGQETDTQYF. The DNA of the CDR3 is TGTGCCAGCAAGGGACAGGAAACAGATACGCAGTATTTT.